These T cell receptor beta chains were read from a single sample in a study of Graves' ophthalmopathy and Graves' hyperthyroidism. TCRdb recomputed calls from the multiplex PCR reads with MiXCR, one row per CDR3 protein. The sample has just over 600,000 distinct CDR3 sequences, over 20% seen once; the top ten hold more than 5.5%. Sequencing input: peripheral blood. Every receptor here comes from a woman aged 18 to 35 with stable Graves' hyperthyroidism. Some clones in this sample may be carry-over from other donors' samples. Both conserved end residues are part of each CDR3.

V	J	CDR3
TRBV7-8	TRBJ1-5	CASSFLGVGNQPQHF
TRBV28	TRBJ1-1	CASTTVLVTEAFF
TRBV7-8	TRBJ2-7	CASSLDFDEQYF
TRBV10-2	TRBJ2-7	CASSRTGSTEEQYF
TRBV6-1	TRBJ1-1	CASSRDNQIEAFF
TRBV5-1	TRBJ2-7	CASSLDLYSLEQYF
TRBV2	TRBJ2-2	CASRGTGQNTGELFF
TRBV6-5	TRBJ2-5	CASSSTYRGRETQYF
TRBV12-3/TRBV12-4	TRBJ2-5	CASSLGELAGEETQYF
TRBV9	TRBJ2-5	CASSEGGGTETQYF
TRBV30	TRBJ1-5	CASGRFNQPQHF
TRBV5-5	TRBJ2-4	CASSFGGVAGGRDIKYF
TRBV11-2	TRBJ1-5	CASSFTPPGYNQPQHF
TRBV30	TRBJ2-7	CAWTGGDYYEQYF
TRBV28	TRBJ2-5	CASSSPGLPGETQYF
TRBV4-1	TRBJ2-2	CASSQSRGLYGTGELFF
TRBV24-1	TRBJ2-5	CATSHDFQETQYF
TRBV28	TRBJ1-3	CASTQMTVAGNTIYF
TRBV7-8	TRBJ2-2	CASTLFRDGELFF
TRBV2	TRBJ2-5	CASSEGTSGGTQYF
TRBV6-2/TRBV6-3	TRBJ1-5	CASSRPGWDSNQPQHF
TRBV6-2/TRBV6-3	TRBJ1-2	CASTETGPLYGYTF
TRBV3-1	TRBJ1-1	CASSPPGAGLYGTEAFF
TRBV11-2	TRBJ1-6	CASSFHTFGNSPLHF
TRBV18	TRBJ1-2	CASSPTEKANYGYTF
TRBV11-2	TRBJ2-3	CASSLVVDTQYF
TRBV15	TRBJ2-5	CATRDRARLGETQYF